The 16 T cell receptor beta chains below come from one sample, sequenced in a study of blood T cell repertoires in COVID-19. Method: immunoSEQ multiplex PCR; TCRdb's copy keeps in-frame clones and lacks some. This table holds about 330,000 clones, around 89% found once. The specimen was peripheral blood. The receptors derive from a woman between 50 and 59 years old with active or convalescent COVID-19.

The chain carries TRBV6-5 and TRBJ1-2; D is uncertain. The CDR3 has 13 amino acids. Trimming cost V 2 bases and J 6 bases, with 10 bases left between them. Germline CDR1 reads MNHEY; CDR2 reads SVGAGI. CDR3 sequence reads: CASSYEGIDGYTF. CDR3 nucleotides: TGTGCCAGCAGTTACGAGGGAATAGATGGCTACACCTTC.

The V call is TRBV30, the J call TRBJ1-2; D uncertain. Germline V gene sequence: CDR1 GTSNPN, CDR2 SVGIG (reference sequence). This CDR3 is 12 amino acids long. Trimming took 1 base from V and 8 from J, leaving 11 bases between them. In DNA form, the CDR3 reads TGTGCCTGGAGTGGACCCCCGGGAGGCTACACCTTC. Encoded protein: CAWSGPPGGYTF.

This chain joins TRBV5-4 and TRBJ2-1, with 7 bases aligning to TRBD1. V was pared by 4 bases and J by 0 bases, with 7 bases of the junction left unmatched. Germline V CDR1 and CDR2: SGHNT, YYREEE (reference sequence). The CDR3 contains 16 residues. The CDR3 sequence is CASSPGQPSSYNEQFF. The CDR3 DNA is TGTGCCAGCAGCCCGGGACAGCCGAGCTCCTACAATGAGCAGTTCTTC.

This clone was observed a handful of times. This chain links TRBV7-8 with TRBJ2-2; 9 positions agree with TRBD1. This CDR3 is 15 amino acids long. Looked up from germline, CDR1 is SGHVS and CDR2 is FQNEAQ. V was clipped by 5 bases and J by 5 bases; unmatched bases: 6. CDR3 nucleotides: TGTGCCAGCAGCCGGACAGGGGTTTTGACCGGGGAGCTGTTTTTT. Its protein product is CASSRTGVLTGELFF.

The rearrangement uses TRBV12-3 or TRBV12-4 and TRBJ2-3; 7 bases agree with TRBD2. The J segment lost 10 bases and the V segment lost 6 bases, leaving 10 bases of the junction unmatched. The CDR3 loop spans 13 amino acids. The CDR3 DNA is TGTGCCAGCAGGTTCCCCGGGACTATGGCGCAGTATTTT. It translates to CASRFPGTMAQYF.

Written as DNA, the CDR3 is TGTGCCAGCAGCGGACAGTACAATGAGCAGTTCTTC. Its protein product is CASSGQYNEQFF. The chain links TRBV6-5 to TRBJ2-1; weak D call: TRBD1 (6 bases). The V gene lost 6 bases and the J gene lost 4 bases, with 7 bases spanning the gap. CDR1 and CDR2 (germline): MNHEY, SVGAGI. CDR3 length: 12 residues.

DNA of the CDR3: TGTGCCAGCAGTGCCGGGACAGGGGACCAAGAGACCCAGTACTTC. Protein: CASSAGTGDQETQYF. The V gene is TRBV2, the J gene TRBJ2-5, with TRBD1 identical over 10 bases. The J segment lost 0 bases and the V segment lost 4 bases, leaving 2 bases of the junction unmatched. The germline CDR1 and CDR2 sequences are SNHLY and FYNNEI. The CDR3 has 15 residues.

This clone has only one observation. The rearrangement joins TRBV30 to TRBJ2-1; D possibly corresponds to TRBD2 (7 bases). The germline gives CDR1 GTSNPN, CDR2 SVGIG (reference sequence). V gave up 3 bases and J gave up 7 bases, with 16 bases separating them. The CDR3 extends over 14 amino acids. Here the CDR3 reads CAWRKGGAKNEQFF. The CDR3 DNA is TGTGCCTGGAGAAAGGGGGGGGCCAAGAATGAGCAGTTCTTC.

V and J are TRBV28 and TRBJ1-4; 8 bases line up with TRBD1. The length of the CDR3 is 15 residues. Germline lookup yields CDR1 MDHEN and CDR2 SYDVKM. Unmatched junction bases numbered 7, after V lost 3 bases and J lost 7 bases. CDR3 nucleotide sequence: TGTGCCAGCAGTTTGGAGAGGACAGGGCTTGAAAAACTGTTTTTT. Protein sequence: CASSLERTGLEKLFF.

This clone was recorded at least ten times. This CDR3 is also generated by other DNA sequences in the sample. CDR3 sequence (DNA): TGTGCCAGCAGCTTGGACAGGGGGCGTTCACCCCTCCACTTT. Amino acids: CASSLDRGRSPLHF. The gene calls are TRBV5-4 and TRBJ1-6; TRBD1 agrees at 9 bases. V shed 0 bases, J shed 9 bases, and the junction held 1 base outside the gene matches. Germline CDR1 SGHNT, CDR2 YYREEE (reference sequence). This CDR3 has 14 residues. Supplemented by reference TRBV5-4 and TRBJ1-6, the full variable domain reads ETGVTQSPTHLIKTRGQQVTLRCSSQSGHNTVSWYQQALGQGPQFIFQYYREEENGRGNFPPRFSGLQFPNYSSELNVNALELDDSALYLCASSLDRGRSPLHFGNGTRLTVT.

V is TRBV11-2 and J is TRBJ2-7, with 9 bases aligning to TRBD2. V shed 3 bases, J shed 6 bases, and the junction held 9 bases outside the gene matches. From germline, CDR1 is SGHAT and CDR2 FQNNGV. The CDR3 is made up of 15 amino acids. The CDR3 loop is CASSLTSGLIGEQYF. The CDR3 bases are TGTGCCAGCAGCTTGACTAGCGGACTAATCGGCGAGCAGTACTTC.

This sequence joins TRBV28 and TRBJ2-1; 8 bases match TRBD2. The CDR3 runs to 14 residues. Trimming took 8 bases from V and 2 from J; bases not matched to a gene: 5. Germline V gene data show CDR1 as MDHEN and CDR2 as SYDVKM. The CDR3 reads CASLTGGAYNEQFF. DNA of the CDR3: TGTGCCAGCCTAACGGGAGGGGCCTACAATGAGCAGTTCTTC.

CDR3 nucleotides: TGTGCCATCAGTGCTGCGACAGGGGCCGGAAACACCATATATTTT. Translation: CAISAATGAGNTIYF. This rearrangement joins TRBV10-3 to TRBJ1-3, with 8 nucleotides matching TRBD1. The length of the CDR3 is 15 residues. V shed 4 bases and J 4 bases; nucleotides not matched to a gene: 6. The germline V gene encodes CDR1 ENHRY and CDR2 SYGVKD.

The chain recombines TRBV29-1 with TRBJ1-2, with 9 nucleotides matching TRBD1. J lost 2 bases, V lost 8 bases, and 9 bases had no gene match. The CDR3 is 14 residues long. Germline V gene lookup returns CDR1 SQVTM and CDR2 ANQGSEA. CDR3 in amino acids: CSHAKGTGNYGYTF. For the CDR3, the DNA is TGCAGCCACGCGAAGGGGACAGGGAACTATGGCTACACCTTC. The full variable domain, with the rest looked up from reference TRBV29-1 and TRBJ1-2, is SAVISQKPSRDICQRGTSLTIQCQVDSQVTMMFWYRQQPGQSLTLIATANQGSEATYESGFVIDKFPISRPNLTFSTLTVSNMSPEDSSIYLCSHAKGTGNYGYTFGSGTRLTVV.

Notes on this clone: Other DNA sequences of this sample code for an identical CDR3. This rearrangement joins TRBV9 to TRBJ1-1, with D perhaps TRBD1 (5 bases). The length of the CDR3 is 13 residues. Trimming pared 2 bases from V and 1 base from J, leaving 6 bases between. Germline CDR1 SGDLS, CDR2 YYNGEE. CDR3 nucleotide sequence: TGTGCCAGCAGCGTTGGGGCGAACACTGAAGCTTTCTTT. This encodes CASSVGANTEAFF.

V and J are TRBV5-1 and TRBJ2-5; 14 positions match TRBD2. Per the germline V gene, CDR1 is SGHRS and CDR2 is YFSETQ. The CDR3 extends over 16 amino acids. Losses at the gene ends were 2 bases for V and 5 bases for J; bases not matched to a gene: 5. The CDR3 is CASSFGTSGSGETQYF. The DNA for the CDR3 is TGCGCCAGCAGCTTCGGGACTAGCGGGAGCGGGGAGACCCAGTACTTC.